A selection of T cell receptor beta chains follows, all from one sample in a study of blood T cell repertoires in COVID-19. Sequencing used immunoSEQ multiplex PCR; TCRdb keeps in-frame clones, though not all of them. The table records 310,000 or so clones, around 91% of them present only once. Sequencing was performed on PBMCs or T cells enriched from blood (not recorded which). The receptors derive from a woman younger than 30 with acute COVID-19. Both conserved end residues are part of each CDR3. D genes are given only for firm matches. Part of the rows lack a size; the others show once, few, many or a class for expanded clones.

v_call,clone_size,d_call,j_call,cdr3_aa,cdr3_nt
TRBV5-1,.,TRBD2,TRBJ2-1,CASSGSGTRWYNEQFF,TGCGCCAGCAGCGGATCCGGGACTAGGTGGTACAATGAGCAGTTCTTC
TRBV19,.,TRBD1,TRBJ2-1,CASGVTGEREQFF,TGTGCCAGTGGAGTGACAGGGGAACGGGAGCAGTTCTTC
TRBV28,.,.,TRBJ2-1,CASSLAAMRHEQFF,TGTGCCAGCAGTTTGGCAGCGATGAGGCATGAGCAGTTCTTC
TRBV2,once,.,TRBJ2-1,CASSKLEGAYNEQFF,TGTGCCAGCAGTAAGCTAGAAGGGGCCTACAATGAGCAGTTCTTC
TRBV19,few,.,TRBJ2-7,CASSMQGGISEQYF,TGTGCCAGTAGTATGCAAGGGGGTATCTCCGAGCAGTACTTC
TRBV18,.,TRBD1,TRBJ1-1,CASSPGTGNTEAFF,TGTGCCAGCTCACCCGGGACAGGGAACACTGAAGCTTTCTTT
TRBV18,.,.,TRBJ2-5,CASSLGLEETQYF,TGTGCCAGCTCCCTGGGCCTGGAAGAGACCCAGTACTTC
TRBV30,.,TRBD1,TRBJ2-4,CAWSAGQSLLLAKNIQYF,TGTGCCTGGAGTGCGGGACAGAGCCTACTCTTAGCCAAAAACATTCAGTACTTC
TRBV11-2,once,TRBD2,TRBJ2-7,CASSSGLAGTYEQYF,TGTGCCAGCAGCTCCGGACTAGCGGGGACCTACGAGCAGTACTTC
TRBV23-1,.,TRBD2,TRBJ2-7,CASSLAGVGASYEQYF,TGCGCCAGCAGTCTAGCGGGAGTAGGGGCCTCCTACGAGCAGTACTTC
TRBV5-1,.,TRBD1,TRBJ1-2,CASSLDRSYGYTF,TGCGCCAGCAGCCTGGACAGGTCCTATGGCTACACCTTC
TRBV28,.,.,TRBJ1-3,CASSSLATHSGNTIYF,TGTGCCAGCAGTTCCCTGGCCACCCACTCTGGAAACACCATATATTTT
TRBV4-2,.,TRBD1,TRBJ1-5,CASSQDLGQGGQPQHF,TGTGCCAGCAGCCAAGATTTGGGCCAGGGGGGCCAGCCCCAGCATTTT
TRBV7-9,.,.,TRBJ2-7,CASSVGRSYEQYF,TGTGCCAGCAGCGTGGGCCGGTCCTACGAGCAGTACTTC
TRBV6-5,.,.,TRBJ1-3,CASSLLAGSGNTIYF,TGTGCCAGCAGTCTTTTGGCAGGCTCTGGAAACACCATATATTTT
TRBV3-1/TRBV3-2,.,TRBD2,TRBJ2-3,CASSQVGGSGGRAGSDTQYF,TGTGCCAGCAGCCAAGTGGGGGGTTCTGGCGGGAGGGCCGGTTCAGATACGCAGTATTTT
TRBV6-1,.,TRBD1,TRBJ2-7,CASSELQTGNYEQYF,TGTGCCAGCAGTGAACTTCAGACAGGGAACTACGAGCAGTACTTC
TRBV10-3,.,.,TRBJ2-7,CAISESEEVGEQYF,TGTGCCATCAGTGAGTCAGAGGAGGTGGGCGAGCAGTACTTC
TRBV27,.,.,TRBJ1-1,CASSLLTSGMNTEAFF,TGTGCCAGCAGTTTATTGACTTCGGGGATGAACACTGAAGCTTTCTTT
TRBV28,.,.,TRBJ1-2,CASSLEPRGSGYGYTF,TGTGCCAGCAGTTTAGAACCGCGGGGGTCCGGCTATGGCTACACCTTC
TRBV3-1/TRBV3-2,.,TRBD1,TRBJ1-2,CASSQGGTGLGYTF,TGTGCCAGCAGCCAAGGGGGGACAGGGCTCGGCTACACCTTC
TRBV6-5,.,TRBD1,TRBJ2-2,CASSYWDRGVGELFF,TGTGCCAGCAGTTACTGGGACAGGGGGGTCGGGGAGCTGTTTTTT
TRBV30,.,TRBD1,TRBJ2-1,CAWSVRVGQGSNEQFF,TGTGCCTGGAGTGTACGAGTGGGACAGGGTAGCAATGAGCAGTTCTTC
TRBV27,.,TRBD2,TRBJ2-7,CASRPLAGGPEGLVYEQYF,TGTGCCAGCAGACCGCTAGCGGGAGGGCCGGAGGGCCTGGTCTACGAGCAGTACTTC
TRBV18,.,TRBD1,TRBJ1-5,CASSRSGTGTSNQPQHF,TGTGCCAGCTCACGAAGTGGGACAGGGACTAGCAATCAGCCCCAGCATTTT
TRBV6-2/TRBV6-3,.,TRBD1,TRBJ1-6,CASSYGQGNSPLHF,TGTGCCAGCAGTTACGGACAGGGTAATTCACCCCTCCACTTT
TRBV5-1,once,.,TRBJ1-1,CASSIWTDTEAFF,TGCGCCAGCAGCATATGGACAGACACTGAAGCTTTCTTT
TRBV5-1,.,.,TRBJ2-1,CASSDGLPSVHEQFF,TGCGCCAGCAGCGACGGACTACCCTCTGTGCATGAGCAGTTCTTC
TRBV30,.,.,TRBJ1-1,CAWNLRTVNTEAFF,TGTGCCTGGAACCTTAGGACAGTGAACACTGAAGCTTTCTTT
TRBV4-1,.,TRBD2,TRBJ2-7,CASGAPGLAGGSPSSYEQYF,TGCGCCAGCGGTGCCCCGGGACTAGCGGGAGGGTCTCCAAGCTCCTACGAGCAGTACTTC
TRBV10-2,.,TRBD1,TRBJ1-2,CASSVGQGGSYGYTF,TGCGCCAGCAGCGTGGGACAGGGAGGGAGCTATGGCTACACCTTC
TRBV28,once,TRBD2,TRBJ2-3,CASSLAGGPDTQYF,TGTGCCAGCAGCCTAGCGGGAGGGCCAGATACGCAGTATTTT
TRBV18,once,TRBD1,TRBJ1-1,CASSPRDSRLPLF,TGTGCCAGCTCACCCCGGGACAGCCGGCTCCCTCTCTTT
TRBV12-3/TRBV12-4,.,TRBD2,TRBJ2-2,CASSLWGGGELFF,TGTGCCAGCAGTTTGTGGGGGGGCGGGGAGCTGTTTTTT
TRBV24-1,.,TRBD2,TRBJ2-3,CATSALSGRSTDTQYF,TGTGCCACCAGTGCCTTAAGCGGGAGAAGCACAGATACGCAGTATTTT
TRBV7-8,.,.,TRBJ1-5,CASSLLDTINQPQHF,TGTGCCAGCAGCTTATTGGACACCATCAATCAGCCCCAGCATTTT
TRBV15,.,.,TRBJ2-2,CATSRDLAATGELFF,TGTGCCACCAGCAGAGACTTAGCGGCAACCGGGGAGCTGTTTTTT
TRBV11-2,once,.,TRBJ1-1,CASSLQAQNTEAFF,TGTGCCAGCAGCTTACAGGCTCAGAACACTGAAGCTTTCTTT
TRBV7-9,once,TRBD1,TRBJ1-4,CASSLVLGGGEKLFF,TGTGCCAGCAGCTTAGTTTTAGGGGGCGGTGAAAAACTGTTTTTT
TRBV6-6,.,.,TRBJ2-7,CASSQTSSSYEQYF,TGTGCCAGCAGTCAGACTAGTAGCTCCTACGAGCAGTACTTC
TRBV4-1,.,TRBD1,TRBJ2-1,CASSQDRTGRYNEQFF,TGCGCCAGCAGCCAAGATAGGACAGGGAGGTACAATGAGCAGTTCTTC
TRBV7-2,.,.,TRBJ2-4,CASSLRDIQYF,TGTGCCAGCAGCTTACGAGACATTCAGTACTTC
TRBV5-6,.,.,TRBJ1-2,CASSPTDHYGYTF,TGTGCCAGCAGCCCGACAGACCACTATGGCTACACCTTC
TRBV7-9,once,TRBD2,TRBJ2-4,CASSFAIISGLAGEGVYF,TGTGCCAGCAGCTTCGCGATTATTTCCGGACTAGCGGGGGAGGGTGTGTACTTC
TRBV18,.,TRBD1,TRBJ1-5,CASSPGQNSNQPQHF,TGTGCCAGCTCACCGGGACAGAATAGCAATCAGCCCCAGCATTTT
TRBV7-3,.,TRBD2,TRBJ2-3,CASSLTAGGGGGTDTQYF,TGTGCCAGCAGCTTAACAGCGGGAGGAGGGGGTGGCACAGATACGCAGTATTTT
TRBV18,few,TRBD1,TRBJ2-1,CASTTGTASYNEQFF,TGTGCCAGCACAACCGGGACAGCCTCCTACAATGAGCAGTTCTTC
TRBV27,.,TRBD1,TRBJ1-1,CASSPDRGGTEAFF,TGTGCCAGCAGCCCAGACAGGGGGGGGACTGAAGCTTTCTTT
TRBV5-6,.,.,TRBJ1-1,CASSLDTVMNTEAFF,TGTGCCAGCAGCTTGGATACGGTAATGAACACTGAAGCTTTCTTT
TRBV28,.,.,TRBJ1-5,CASTNLTVSYSNQPQHF,TGTGCCAGCACCAACCTCACGGTATCTTATAGCAATCAGCCCCAGCATTTT
TRBV28,.,.,TRBJ1-5,CASSGRGVPNQPQHF,TGTGCCAGCAGCGGGCGGGGCGTACCCAATCAGCCCCAGCATTTT
TRBV24-1,.,TRBD1,TRBJ2-1,CATSDLGQGVRDEQFF,TGTGCCACCAGTGATTTGGGGCAGGGGGTGCGGGATGAGCAGTTCTTC
TRBV6-5,.,.,TRBJ2-4,CASRQRVGPSYDQYF,TGTGCCAGCAGACAACGGGTAGGCCCCAGTTATGATCAGTACTTC
TRBV19,once,TRBD1,TRBJ1-1,CASTFDRGTTEAFF,TGTGCCAGTACTTTTGACAGGGGTACCACTGAAGCTTTCTTT
TRBV6-5,.,TRBD2,TRBJ2-3,CASRILAGGPDTQYF,TGTGCCAGCAGGATACTAGCGGGAGGGCCGGATACGCAGTATTTT
TRBV3-1/TRBV3-2,.,TRBD1,TRBJ2-3,CASSLAPWTGASTDTQYF,TGTGCCAGCAGCCTCGCGCCATGGACAGGGGCTTCCACAGATACGCAGTATTTT